This TCR beta chain was profiled in a study of cytomegalovirus exposure and HLA in healthy donors. Study outcomes and limitations: It was taken for granted in presence/absence analyses that sequencing depth across donors was roughly uniform. Through in vitro validation, three CMV-associated chains were shown to be specific for CMV antigens.

The study ran its PCR with 60 Vbeta and 13 Jbeta primers. The method was immunoSEQ multiplex PCR; TCRdb's version includes in-frame clones alone and lacks a portion of them. Among fewer than 250,000 clones, roughly 85% were seen once, and the ten largest hold approximately 1.8%. With regard to this clone: Its matching antigen is unknown.

Losses at the gene ends were 6 bases for V and 8 bases for J; bases not matched to a gene: 9. The length of the CDR3 is 15 residues. Germline CDR1 is LNHDA and CDR2 is SQIVND (reference sequence). While unrecorded immune exposures were likely, the donors were nominally healthy when sampled. This TCR came from a male donor in good health and CMV-seronegative. Sample: PBMCs. The chain carries TRBV19 and TRBJ2-1; 11 nucleotides match TRBD2. CDR3 sequence: CASRSSSGRWDEQFF. The CDR3 bases are TGTGCCAGTAGGTCGTCTAGCGGGAGGTGGGATGAGCAGTTCTTC. Supplemented by reference TRBV19 and TRBJ2-1, the full variable domain reads DGGITQSPKYLFRKEGQNVTLSCEQNLNHDAMYWYRQDPGQGLRLIYYSQIVNDFQKGDIAEGYSVSREKKESFPLTVTSAQKNPTAFYLCASRSSSGRWDEQFFGPGTRLTVL.